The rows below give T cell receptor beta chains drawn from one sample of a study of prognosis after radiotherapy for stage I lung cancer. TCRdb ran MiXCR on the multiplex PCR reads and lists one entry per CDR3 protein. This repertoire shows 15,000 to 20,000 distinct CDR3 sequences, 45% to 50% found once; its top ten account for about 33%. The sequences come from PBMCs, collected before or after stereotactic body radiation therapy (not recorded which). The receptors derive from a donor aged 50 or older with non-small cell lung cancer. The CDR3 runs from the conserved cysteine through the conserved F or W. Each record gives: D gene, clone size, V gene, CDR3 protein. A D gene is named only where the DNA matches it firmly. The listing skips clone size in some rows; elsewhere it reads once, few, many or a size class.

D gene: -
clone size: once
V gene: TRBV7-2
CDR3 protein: CASSQLVVPGEQFF

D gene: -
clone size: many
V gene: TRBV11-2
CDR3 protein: CASSRPRGAANEKLFF

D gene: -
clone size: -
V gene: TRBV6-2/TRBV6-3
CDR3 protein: CASRKIGQNNEAFF

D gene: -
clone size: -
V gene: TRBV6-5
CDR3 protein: CASSLLYEQYF

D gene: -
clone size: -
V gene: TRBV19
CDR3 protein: CASSPGFHEQYF

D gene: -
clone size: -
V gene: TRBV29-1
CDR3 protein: CSVVEFRLTDTQYF

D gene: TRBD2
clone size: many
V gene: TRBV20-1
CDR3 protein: CSAGLAGVPYNEQFF

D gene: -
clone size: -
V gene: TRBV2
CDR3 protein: CASSTSWLNEQFF

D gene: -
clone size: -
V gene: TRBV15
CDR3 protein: CATSRDLGVYYQYF

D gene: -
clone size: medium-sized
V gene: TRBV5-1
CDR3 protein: CASSPLGGGSFSNEQFF

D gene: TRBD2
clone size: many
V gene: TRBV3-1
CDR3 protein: CASSQGGREGYEQYF

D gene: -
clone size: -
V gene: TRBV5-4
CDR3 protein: CASSLAPGGGRYDEQFF

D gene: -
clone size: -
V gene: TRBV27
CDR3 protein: CSSSLSYRPAGASVPTF

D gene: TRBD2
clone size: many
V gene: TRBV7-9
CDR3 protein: CASRGLAGSEKNNEQFF

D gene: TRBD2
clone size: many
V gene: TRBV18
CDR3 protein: CASSLTSGTSTDTQYF

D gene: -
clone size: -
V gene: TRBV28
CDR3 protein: CASSSPNSRKSREQFF

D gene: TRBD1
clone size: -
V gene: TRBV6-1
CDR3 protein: CASEGADGNTIYF

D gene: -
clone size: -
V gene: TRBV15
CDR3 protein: CATSPSPGQETQYF

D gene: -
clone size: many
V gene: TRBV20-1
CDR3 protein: CSATDREDYGEQYF

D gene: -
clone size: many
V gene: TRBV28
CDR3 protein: CAVGGGAGLATNEKLFF

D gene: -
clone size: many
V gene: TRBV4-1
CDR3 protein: CASSSGGPYSNQPQHF

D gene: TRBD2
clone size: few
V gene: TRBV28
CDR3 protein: CVSSPTSCTSGTAANTQYF

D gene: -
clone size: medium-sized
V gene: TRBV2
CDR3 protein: CASRPTLGREQYF

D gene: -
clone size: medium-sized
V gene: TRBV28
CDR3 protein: CASTREGSRANYGYTF

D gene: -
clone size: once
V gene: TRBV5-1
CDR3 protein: CASHPGGILTGELFF

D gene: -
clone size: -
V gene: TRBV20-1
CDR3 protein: CSARAWTRTDTQYF

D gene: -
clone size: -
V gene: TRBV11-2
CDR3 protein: CATSKFRGRKNTGELFF

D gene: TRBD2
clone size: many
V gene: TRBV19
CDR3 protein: CASGWGGAGDREQYF

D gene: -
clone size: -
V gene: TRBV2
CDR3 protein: CASSYRGANYGYTF

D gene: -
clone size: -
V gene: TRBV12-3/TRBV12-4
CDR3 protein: CASMRGLTYTQCF

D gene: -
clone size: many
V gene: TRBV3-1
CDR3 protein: CASSQVAGSGTEAFF

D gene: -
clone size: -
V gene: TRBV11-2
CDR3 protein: CASSLSPELSSYNEQFF

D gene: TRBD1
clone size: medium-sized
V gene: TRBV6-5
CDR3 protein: CASSYGTGGGQPQHF

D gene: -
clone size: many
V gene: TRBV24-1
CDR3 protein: CATPFLAGSSQETQYF

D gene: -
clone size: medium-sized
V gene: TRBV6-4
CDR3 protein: CASSEEGPSYEQYF

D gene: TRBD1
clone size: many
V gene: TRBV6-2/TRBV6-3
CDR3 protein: CASSGIGTGRVKTQYF

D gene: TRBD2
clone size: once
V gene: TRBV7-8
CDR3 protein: CANRQPSGGYEQYF

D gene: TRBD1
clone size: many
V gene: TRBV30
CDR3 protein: CACGTGVMAFF

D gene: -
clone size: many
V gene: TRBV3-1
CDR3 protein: CASSQDKWGSYNEQFF

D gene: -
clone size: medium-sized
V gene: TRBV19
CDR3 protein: CASTLRGLGEKLFF

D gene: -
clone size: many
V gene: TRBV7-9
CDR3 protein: CASSFWVQPQHF

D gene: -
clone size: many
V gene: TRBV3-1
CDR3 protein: CASSQTSGVANEQFF

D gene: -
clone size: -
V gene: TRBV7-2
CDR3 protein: CASSLTSGTVTGYGYTF

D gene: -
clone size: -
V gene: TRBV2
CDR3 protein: CASSAGGGYTGELFF

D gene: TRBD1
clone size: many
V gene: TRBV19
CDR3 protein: CASSPDRTSNQPQHF

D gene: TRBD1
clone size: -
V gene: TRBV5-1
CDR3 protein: CASSSTQGAGTGELFF

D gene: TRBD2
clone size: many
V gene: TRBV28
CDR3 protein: CASSSTGGREQYF

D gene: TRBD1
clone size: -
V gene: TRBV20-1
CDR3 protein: CSAFQYRGRNEQFF

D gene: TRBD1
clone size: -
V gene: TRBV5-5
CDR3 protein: CASILSGQGATGELFF

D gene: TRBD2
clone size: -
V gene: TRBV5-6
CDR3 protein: CASSLIGGVDEQFF

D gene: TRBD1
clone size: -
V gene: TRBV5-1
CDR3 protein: CASSPRGRSETQYF

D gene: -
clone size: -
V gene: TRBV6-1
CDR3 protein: CASSERCGSNTRELFF

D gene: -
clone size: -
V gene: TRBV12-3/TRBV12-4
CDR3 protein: CDSTPGESLGELFF

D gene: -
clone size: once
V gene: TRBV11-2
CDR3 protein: CASSIQQGNEQFF

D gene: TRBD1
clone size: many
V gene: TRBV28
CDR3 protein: CASSAAGTGGNYEQYF

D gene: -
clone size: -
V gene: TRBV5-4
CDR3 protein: CASSFDSYEQYF

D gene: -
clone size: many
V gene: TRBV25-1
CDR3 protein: CASSDRRLGETQYF

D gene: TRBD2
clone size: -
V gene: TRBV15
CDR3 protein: CATSRDLLGLAGDEQFF

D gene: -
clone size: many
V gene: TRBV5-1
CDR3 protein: CASSLVGLETQYF

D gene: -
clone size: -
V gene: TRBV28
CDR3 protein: CASRWGLQTRYF